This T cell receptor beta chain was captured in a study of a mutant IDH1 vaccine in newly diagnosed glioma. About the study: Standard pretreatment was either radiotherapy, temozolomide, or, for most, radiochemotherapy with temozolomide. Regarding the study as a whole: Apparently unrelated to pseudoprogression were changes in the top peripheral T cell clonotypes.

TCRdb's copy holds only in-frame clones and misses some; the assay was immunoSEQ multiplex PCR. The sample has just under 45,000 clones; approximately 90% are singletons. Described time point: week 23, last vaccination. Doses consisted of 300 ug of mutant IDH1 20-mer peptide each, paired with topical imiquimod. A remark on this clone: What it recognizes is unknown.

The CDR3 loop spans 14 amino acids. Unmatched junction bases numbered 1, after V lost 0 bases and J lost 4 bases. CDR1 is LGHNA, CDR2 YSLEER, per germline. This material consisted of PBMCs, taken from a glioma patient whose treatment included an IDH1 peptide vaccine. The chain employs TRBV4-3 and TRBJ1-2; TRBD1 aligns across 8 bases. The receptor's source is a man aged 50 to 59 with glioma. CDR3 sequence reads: CASSQEDRGYGYTF. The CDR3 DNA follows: TGCGCCAGCAGCCAAGAAGACAGGGGCTATGGCTACACCTTC.